These 25 T cell receptor beta chains came from one sample sequenced in a study of blood T cell repertoires in COVID-19. The protocol was immunoSEQ multiplex PCR, while the TCRdb copy is restricted to in-frame clones and leaves out a portion. This table holds about 230,000 clones, 65% to 85% found once. The sample consisted of peripheral blood. Receptors originate from a man of 80 years or more with acute or convalescent COVID-19.

The chain is built from TRBV29-1 and TRBJ2-3; no clear D gene. The CDR3 has 17 residues. Between the trimmed V and J ends, which lost 5 bases and 0 bases, there was a span of 21 bases. The V gene's germline CDR1 is SQVTM and CDR2 ANQGSEA. CDR3 sequence: CSVLPYQNPRSTDTQYF. In DNA form, the CDR3 reads TGCAGCGTTTTGCCTTACCAGAACCCGAGGAGCACAGATACGCAGTATTTT.

The chain recombines TRBV11-2 with TRBJ2-7, with 8 bases matching TRBD2. V was clipped by 3 bases and J by 3 bases; unmatched bases: 4. The CDR3 covers 14 residues. The germline V gene encodes CDR1 SGHAT and CDR2 FQNNGV. DNA of the CDR3: TGTGCCAGCAGCTTCCCGGGGGGGGGCTACGAGCAGTACTTC. Translation: CASSFPGGGYEQYF.

The V gene is TRBV18, the J gene TRBJ1-1, with TRBD1 matching 9 bases. The CDR3 loop spans 17 amino acids. V trimming: 3 bases; J trimming: 5 bases; junction bases outside the gene matches: 13. In germline, CDR1 is KGHSH, CDR2 LQKENI. The CDR3 bases are TGTGCCAGCTCACCGACGCGATTCACAGGGGGCGAAACTGAAGCTTTCTTT. It yields the protein CASSPTRFTGGETEAFF.

The rearrangement uses TRBV2 and TRBJ1-5, with D perhaps TRBD1 (5 bases). The V gene's germline CDR1 is SNHLY and CDR2 FYNNEI. This CDR3 has 12 amino acids. V lost 3 bases, J lost 6 bases, and 6 bases lay in between. Written as DNA, the CDR3 is TGTGCCAGCAGTGACAGGGTTCAGCCCCAGCATTTT. Translated: CASSDRVQPQHF.

The chain links TRBV5-1 to TRBJ2-1, with 11 bases fitting TRBD2. Germline V gene sequence: CDR1 SGHRS, CDR2 YFSETQ. The length of the CDR3 is 16 residues. After removal of 4 bases from V and 0 bases from J, the junction contained 3 bases not matched to a gene. The CDR3 spells CASSTTSGSSYNEQFF. CDR3 coding DNA: TGCGCCAGCAGCACAACTAGCGGGAGCTCCTACAATGAGCAGTTCTTC.

The rearrangement joins TRBV5-1 to TRBJ1-1, with unresolved D. Germline values: CDR1 SGHRS, CDR2 YFSETQ. This CDR3 region has 13 residues. Trimming cost V 2 bases and J 2 bases, with 7 bases left between them. The CDR3 sequence is CASSFESNTEAFF. DNA of the CDR3: TGCGCCAGCAGCTTTGAAAGCAACACTGAAGCTTTCTTT.

The J gene is TRBJ2-1, the V gene TRBV5-1; TRBD2 matches 7 bases. Germline V CDR1 and CDR2: SGHRS, YFSETQ. The CDR3 is made up of 16 amino acids. The J segment lost 3 bases and the V segment lost 4 bases, leaving 10 bases of the junction unmatched. For the CDR3, the DNA is TGCGCCAGCAGCGACGTACTAGGGAGGGTCTACAATGAGCAGTTCTTC. As protein: CASSDVLGRVYNEQFF.

This rearrangement joins TRBV6-1 to TRBJ1-6; D perhaps matches TRBD1 (6 bases). Trimming pared 4 bases from V and 4 bases from J, leaving 14 bases between. Germline V gene data show CDR1 as MNHNS and CDR2 as SASEGT. This CDR3 has 16 amino acids. The chain's CDR3 is CASSADGQIYNSPLHF. The CDR3 DNA reads as TGTGCCAGCAGTGCCGATGGACAGATATATAATTCACCCCTCCACTTT.

In its sample, this clone was seen once. V and J are TRBV6-2 or TRBV6-3 and TRBJ1-2; the D gene is possibly TRBD1 (6 bases). The V gene's germline CDR1 is MNHEY and CDR2 SVGEGT. CDR3 length: 16 residues. Trimming stripped 6 bases from V and 4 bases from J, with 21 bases between. The CDR3 sequence is CASSYRGETGPYGYTF. As DNA, the CDR3 is TGTGCCAGCAGCTATCGGGGAGAGACAGGACCCTATGGCTACACCTTC.

In this sample, this clone turned up once. The chain links TRBV29-1 to TRBJ1-2, with TRBD1 as a possible D gene (6 bases). Trimming stripped 6 bases from V and 4 bases from J, with 9 bases between. The CDR3 is 11 residues long. Germline V gene data show CDR1 as SQVTM and CDR2 as ANQGSEA. CDR3 DNA sequence: TGCAGCGTGCAGGGGAGCTATGGCTACACCTTC. Amino acids: CSVQGSYGYTF.

V gene TRBV11-3 combines with J gene TRBJ1-6; possibly TRBD1 for D (6 bases). Trimming stripped 5 bases from V and 1 base from J, with 12 bases between. Germline V gene data show CDR1 as SGHNT and CDR2 as YENEEA. The CDR3 totals 16 residues. CDR3 region: CASSSRQGSYNSPLHF. CDR3 nucleotide sequence: TGTGCCAGCAGCAGCAGGCAGGGGTCCTATAATTCACCCCTCCACTTT.

The gene calls are TRBV4-1 and TRBJ2-7; possible D gene TRBD2, 5 bases. CDR1 MGHRA and CDR2 YSYEKL come from the germline V gene. The length of the CDR3 is 17 residues. V was trimmed by 0 bases and J by 0 bases, leaving 15 bases between them. CDR3 residues: CASSQDSGGRSSYEQYF. In DNA form, the CDR3 reads TGCGCCAGCAGCCAAGATAGTGGAGGCAGGAGCTCCTACGAGCAGTACTTC.

The chain carries TRBV6-5 and TRBJ1-5, with D uncertain. Germline V lookup: CDR1 MNHEY, CDR2 SVGAGI. Trimming pared 5 bases from V and 5 bases from J, leaving 13 bases between. The CDR3 is made up of 14 amino acids. CDR3 sequence (DNA): TGTGCCAGCAGTCGCCCGGGATGGGATCAGCCCCAGCATTTT. It yields the protein CASSRPGWDQPQHF.

This sequence joins TRBV4-1 and TRBJ2-1, with D possibly matching TRBD1 (6 bases). Trimming took 5 bases from V and 3 from J, leaving 11 bases between them. The CDR3 consists of 14 residues. From germline, CDR1 is MGHRA and CDR2 YSYEKL. CDR3 region: CASSKLTGYNEQFF. In DNA, the CDR3 is TGCGCCAGCAGCAAACTGACAGGCTACAATGAGCAGTTCTTC.

The CDR3 region is CAISDQPGLASTDTQYF. As DNA, the CDR3 is TGTGCCATCAGTGACCAGCCGGGACTAGCGAGCACAGATACGCAGTATTTT. This chain uses TRBV10-3 with TRBJ2-3; 10 bases agree with TRBD2. Unmatched junction bases numbered 6, after V lost 3 bases and J lost 0 bases. The V gene's germline CDR1 is ENHRY and CDR2 SYGVKD. The CDR3 has 17 residues.

V usage is TRBV27 and J usage is TRBJ1-2; 8 nucleotides agree with TRBD1. The CDR3 runs 18 residues. Per the germline V gene, CDR1 is MNHEY and CDR2 is SMNVEV (reference sequence). V shed 0 bases and J 5 bases; nucleotides not matched to a gene: 14. The CDR3 DNA reads as TGTGCCAGCAGTTTATCGATCCCAGGGACAGGAGGTCATTATGGCTACACCTTC. Its protein product is CASSLSIPGTGGHYGYTF.

The chain combines TRBV10-3 with TRBJ2-3; 10 bases fit TRBD2. This CDR3 region has 16 residues. J gave up 0 bases and V 7 bases, and 7 bases lay outside the gene matches. Germline V gene data show CDR1 as ENHRY and CDR2 as SYGVKD. CDR3: CAITAGLADSTDTQYF. The CDR3 DNA sequence: TGTGCCATCACCGCCGGACTAGCGGATAGCACAGATACGCAGTATTTT.

The chain links TRBV9 to TRBJ2-2; 9 bases agree with TRBD2. With 0 bases clipped from V and 4 bases from J, the junction kept 4 bases outside the gene matches. The germline V gene has CDR1 SGDLS and CDR2 YYNGEE. CDR3 length equals 16 residues. CDR3 protein: CASSVEGTSSTGELFF. The CDR3 DNA follows: TGTGCCAGCAGCGTAGAGGGGACTAGCTCCACCGGGGAGCTGTTTTTT.

This chain uses TRBV5-1 with TRBJ1-1; 8 bases align to TRBD1. In germline, CDR1 is SGHRS, CDR2 YFSETQ. Losses at the gene ends were 4 bases for V and 3 bases for J; bases not matched to a gene: 5. This CDR3 contains 14 residues. CDR3 sequence: CASSKDRVYTEAFF. The CDR3 DNA reads as TGCGCCAGCAGCAAGGACAGGGTATACACTGAAGCTTTCTTT.

The chain recombines TRBV29-1 with TRBJ1-1; possibly TRBD1 for D (5 bases). V was trimmed by 6 bases and J by 1 base, leaving 21 bases between them. Looked up from germline, CDR1 is SQVTM and CDR2 is ANQGSEA. The CDR3 runs to 16 residues. The CDR3: CSVARANRLSNTEAFF. CDR3 bases: TGCAGCGTGGCAAGGGCAAACAGGTTATCGAACACTGAAGCTTTCTTT. The whole variable domain, remainder taken from reference TRBV29-1 and TRBJ1-1, is SAVISQKPSRDICQRGTSLTIQCQVDSQVTMMFWYRQQPGQSLTLIATANQGSEATYESGFVIDKFPISRPNLTFSTLTVSNMSPEDSSIYLCSVARANRLSNTEAFFGQGTRLTVV.

This clone appeared once. The chain has TRBV28 and TRBJ2-1; TRBD2 matches at 7 bases. With V trimmed by 7 bases and J by 1 base, 7 bases remained unmatched. CDR1 is MDHEN, CDR2 SYDVKM, per germline. The CDR3 runs 15 residues. CDR3 nucleotides: TGTGCCAGCACCTGGGGGGGAGGGTCCTACAATGAGCAGTTCTTC. This sequence encodes CASTWGGGSYNEQFF.

This chain links TRBV16 with TRBJ2-3; D remains unclear. CDR3 length equals 11 residues. V lost 5 bases and J lost 6, with 6 bases in between. The V gene's germline CDR1 is KGHSY and CDR2 FQNENV. The DNA of the CDR3 is TGTGCCAGCAGCTCCAGGGATACGCAGTATTTT. Its translation is CASSSRDTQYF.

V and J are TRBV4-1 and TRBJ1-4, with 10 nucleotides matching TRBD1. Germline CDR1 MGHRA, CDR2 YSYEKL. The CDR3 is 16 residues long. V was pared by 0 bases and J by 7 bases, with 5 bases of the junction left unmatched. In DNA form, the CDR3 reads TGCGCCAGCAGCCAAGATCCGGGACAGGGGAGTGAAAAACTGTTTTTT. It encodes CASSQDPGQGSEKLFF.

The V gene is TRBV29-1, the J gene TRBJ2-3, with D tentatively TRBD2 (5 bases). CDR3 length equals 14 residues. The V end lost 4 bases, the J end lost 1 base, and 12 bases lay between the germline ends. Germline values: CDR1 SQVTM, CDR2 ANQGSEA. The CDR3 spells CSVGQVGGTDTQYF. CDR3 coding DNA: TGCAGCGTTGGTCAGGTCGGGGGCACAGATACGCAGTATTTT.

The chain recombines TRBV6-5 with TRBJ1-2, with D maybe TRBD1 (5 bases). CDR1 is MNHEY, CDR2 SVGAGI, per germline. The CDR3 has 13 residues. V lost 6 bases and J 8 bases, leaving 16 bases between the germline ends. CDR3 residues: CASSLRDSQGYTF. The DNA for the CDR3 is TGTGCCAGCAGCCTACGGGACTCCCAAGGCTACACCTTC.